A selection of T cell receptor beta chains follows, all from one sample in a study of T cell responses to AZD1222 COVID-19 vaccine. Produced via immunoSEQ multiplex PCR; TCRdb's table is partial and in-frame only. The data show about 150,000 clones, with about 90% seen just once and 5% held by the top ten. The source material was peripheral blood, sampled on day 0 of AZD1222 vaccination. The receptor source for this set is an adult in good health. CDR3s include the opening cysteine and the closing phenylalanine or tryptophan. A D gene is named only where the DNA matches it firmly. Expanded clones get a size class; other rows say once, few or many, or leave the size out.

clone size | J gene | V gene | D gene | CDR3 DNA | CDR3 protein
- | TRBJ1-5 | TRBV28 | TRBD1 | TGTGCCAGCTTAACCGGGACAGGGGCGCTTATCCAGCATTTT | CASLTGTGALIQHF
once | TRBJ2-3 | TRBV7-9 | - | TGTGCCAGCAGCTTAGCTAGCGGAAACACAGATACGCAGTATTTT | CASSLASGNTDTQYF
- | TRBJ1-5 | TRBV28 | - | TGTGCCAGCAGCGAGCGGTTAGGCAATCAGCCCCAGCATTTT | CASSERLGNQPQHF
- | TRBJ2-7 | TRBV6-5 | TRBD1 | TGTGCCAGCAGTTACCGGGACAGTCTCTACGAGCAGTACTTC | CASSYRDSLYEQYF
- | TRBJ2-7 | TRBV4-1 | - | TGCGCCAGCAGCCCAGCTTCTCTGCTCCACGAGCAGTACTTC | CASSPASLLHEQYF
- | TRBJ2-5 | TRBV6-2/TRBV6-3 | - | TGTGCCAGCAGCTTATACAGGGTTGGAGAGACCCAGTACTTC | CASSLYRVGETQYF
- | TRBJ1-4 | TRBV13 | TRBD1 | TGTGCCAGCAGCTTTAAGGGACAGGGCGGTGAAAAACTGTTTTTT | CASSFKGQGGEKLFF
- | TRBJ2-1 | TRBV7-9 | TRBD1 | TGTGCCAGCAGCCCGACAGGGGGTTCCTACAATGAGCAGTTCTTC | CASSPTGGSYNEQFF
- | TRBJ2-2 | TRBV19 | - | TGTGCCAGTAGTCCCCCCGTGGGGACCGGGGAGCTGTTTTTT | CASSPPVGTGELFF
- | TRBJ2-2 | TRBV7-3 | - | TGTGCCAGCAGCCGCGGGACCAACACCGGGGAGCTGTTTTTT | CASSRGTNTGELFF
- | TRBJ2-2 | TRBV7-2 | - | TGTGCCAGCAGCTTAGTAGGTAGCGGGGAGCTGTTTTTT | CASSLVGSGELFF
- | TRBJ2-7 | TRBV28 | - | TGTGCCAGCAGCCCAGGGGACGCGTACGAGCAGTACTTC | CASSPGDAYEQYF
once | TRBJ2-7 | TRBV27 | - | TGTGCCAGCAGTTTGTGGGATCCCTACGAGCAGTACTTC | CASSLWDPYEQYF
- | TRBJ2-1 | TRBV28 | TRBD2 | TGTGCCAGCAGTTCGACTAGCGGGAGAAACAATGAGCAGTTCTTC | CASSSTSGRNNEQFF
once | TRBJ2-1 | TRBV19 | TRBD2 | TGTGCCAGTAGTAAGCGGGAGTCTTACAATGAGCAGTTCTTC | CASSKRESYNEQFF
- | TRBJ1-3 | TRBV5-6 | - | TGTGCCAGCAGCTTACAGGGAGCGGGAAACACCATATATTTT | CASSLQGAGNTIYF
- | TRBJ2-7 | TRBV28 | - | TGTGCCAGCAGTTTAGCGGGACTCACTACGGGGTACGAGCAGTACTTC | CASSLAGLTTGYEQYF
- | TRBJ1-5 | TRBV28 | TRBD1 | TGTGCCAGCAGTTTGGGGACAGAAAATCAGCCCCAGCATTTT | CASSLGTENQPQHF
- | TRBJ2-1 | TRBV5-4 | TRBD2 | TGTGCCAGCAGCCCGAGACTAGGGACTAGCGGGAAGAGCTCCTACAATGAGCAGTTCTTC | CASSPRLGTSGKSSYNEQFF
- | TRBJ2-7 | TRBV2 | - | TGTGCCAGCAGTGGGCAGGGGTTCTACGAGCAGTACTTC | CASSGQGFYEQYF
once | TRBJ1-2 | TRBV5-1 | TRBD1 | TGCGCCAGCAGCTTGAACGACAGGGCTGGCTACACCTTC | CASSLNDRAGYTF
- | TRBJ1-2 | TRBV20-1 | - | TGCAGTGCTAGAGATTGGCAGGGCTACACCTTC | CSARDWQGYTF
once | TRBJ1-2 | TRBV5-6 | - | TGTGCCAGCAGTTCCCGCAGGACAGACGGCTACACCTTC | CASSSRRTDGYTF
- | TRBJ1-2 | TRBV6-5 | - | TGTGCCAGCAGTTACGATGGTGGCAGGTCATATGGCTACACCTTC | CASSYDGGRSYGYTF
- | TRBJ2-3 | TRBV3-1/TRBV3-2 | - | TGTGCCAGCAGCCTTCCAGGGAGAGGGCCAGATACGCAGTATTTT | CASSLPGRGPDTQYF
- | TRBJ1-2 | TRBV30 | - | TGTGCCTGGAGTGTAAATCCGGGGAATGGCTACACCTTC | CAWSVNPGNGYTF
- | TRBJ2-7 | TRBV7-9 | TRBD2 | TGTGCCAGCAGCTACCCGGGACTAGCGACTCGCGAGCAGTACTTC | CASSYPGLATREQYF
- | TRBJ2-1 | TRBV11-3 | TRBD1 | TGTGCCAGCAGCCTCACAGGGGAAGATGAGCAGTTCTTC | CASSLTGEDEQFF
- | TRBJ1-1 | TRBV13 | - | TGTGCCAGCAGCTTACGAAGTCAGGGGCGGAGAAACACTGAAGCTTTCTTT | CASSLRSQGRRNTEAFF
- | TRBJ2-7 | TRBV2 | - | TGTGCCAGCAGTGGGTTGCAGGCCCTCGGGAACGAGCAGTACTTC | CASSGLQALGNEQYF
- | TRBJ2-1 | TRBV7-2 | - | TGTGCCAGCAGCTTAGTTGGGCAAATAAGCTCCTACAATGAGCAGTTCTTC | CASSLVGQISSYNEQFF
once | TRBJ2-3 | TRBV28 | - | TGTGCCAGCAGAGACTATGGGGTCACAGATACGCAGTATTTT | CASRDYGVTDTQYF
- | TRBJ1-2 | TRBV19 | - | TGTGCCAGTAGTGCCGCCGGGGGAGGGGGCTATGGCTACACCTTC | CASSAAGGGGYGYTF
- | TRBJ1-1 | TRBV6-2/TRBV6-3 | TRBD1 | TGTGCCAGCAGCAAAGATACAGGGGGCAGTGAAGCTTTCTTT | CASSKDTGGSEAFF
- | TRBJ2-3 | TRBV2 | TRBD2 | TGTGCCAGCAGCATAGCGGGAGGCCCCCTCGTGGATACGCAGTATTTT | CASSIAGGPLVDTQYF
- | TRBJ2-3 | TRBV4-1 | - | TGCGCCAGCAGGGGGGACGGGTCCCTGAGCACAGATACGCAGTATTTT | CASRGDGSLSTDTQYF
- | TRBJ1-6 | TRBV30 | - | TGTGCCTGGAGTGTAAAGTTGAAGAATTCACCCCTCCACTTT | CAWSVKLKNSPLHF
- | TRBJ1-4 | TRBV28 | TRBD1 | TGTGCCAGCAGTGACAGGGCGGGGAGGGGGCGAGAAAAACTGTTTTTT | CASSDRAGRGREKLFF
- | TRBJ1-2 | TRBV25-1 | - | TGTGCCAGCAGTGACAGGTCGGGGGACGGCTACACCTTC | CASSDRSGDGYTF
- | TRBJ2-1 | TRBV7-8 | TRBD2 | TGTGCCAGCAGCTTAGCCTTTGGGGCGCGGGAGTCCTACAATGAGCAGTTCTTC | CASSLAFGARESYNEQFF
- | TRBJ2-1 | TRBV4-2 | TRBD1 | TGTGCCAGCAGCCAAGCCTCCCCGGGACAGGGGGAACTCTACAATGAGCAGTTCTTC | CASSQASPGQGELYNEQFF
- | TRBJ2-7 | TRBV28 | - | TGTGCCAGCAGTTTAGCAGGGAGAGAGCAGTACTTC | CASSLAGREQYF
- | TRBJ1-1 | TRBV28 | - | TGTGCCAGCAGTCCAGGGGTCACTGAAGCTTTCTTT | CASSPGVTEAFF
- | TRBJ2-1 | TRBV27 | TRBD1 | TGTGCCAGCAGTTGGGACAGGGGCAATGAGCAGTTCTTC | CASSWDRGNEQFF
- | TRBJ2-6 | TRBV19 | - | TGTGCCAGTAGTGGGGCTGGGGCCAACGTCCTGACTTTC | CASSGAGANVLTF
- | TRBJ2-1 | TRBV7-2 | TRBD2 | TGTGCCAGCAGCTTAGCGGGAGGGTTGGGTGAGCAGTTCTTC | CASSLAGGLGEQFF
- | TRBJ2-1 | TRBV6-4 | TRBD2 | TGTGCCAGCAGTGTATTCGCTAGCGGGAGATACAATGAGCAGTTCTTC | CASSVFASGRYNEQFF
- | TRBJ1-2 | TRBV19 | - | TGTGCCAGTAACAGGGCTGAATATGGCTACACCTTC | CASNRAEYGYTF
- | TRBJ1-2 | TRBV3-1/TRBV3-2 | TRBD1 | TGTGCCAGCAGCGCCAGGACAGGGAGTCACTACACCTTC | CASSARTGSHYTF
- | TRBJ2-1 | TRBV6-2/TRBV6-3 | - | TGTGCCAGCAGCCTACTCGACCAGGGGAATGAGCAGTTCTTC | CASSLLDQGNEQFF
- | TRBJ2-3 | TRBV9 | - | TGTGCCAGCAGCGTAGACAGGGAGGGGTTTTCGGATACGCAGTATTTT | CASSVDREGFSDTQYF
- | TRBJ2-1 | TRBV2 | - | TGTGCCAGCAGTTACAGGGGGCCGGGTCTAGCGGGAGTAGGAAATGAGCAGTTCTTC | CASSYRGPGLAGVGNEQFF
- | TRBJ1-1 | TRBV7-6 | TRBD1 | TGTGCCAGCAGCTTAGCCGGGACAGGGATCACTGAAGCTTTCTTT | CASSLAGTGITEAFF